These T cell receptor beta chains were read from a single sample in a study of PD-L1 blockade in urothelial cancer. Profiled with immunoSEQ multiplex PCR; TCRdb holds only in-frame clones, not every one. The table includes around 120,000 clones, approximately 90% detected once. The sequences come from PBMCs, collected around atezolizumab (anti-PD-L1) treatment. These TCRs come from a man aged 60-69 years with urothelial cancer. Each CDR3 is given with its conserved first and last residue. D genes are given only for firm matches. Size is stated for part of the rows, as once, few or many counts, or as a class when the clone is expanded.

13,TRBJ2-2,NA,NA,TRBV18,CASSPPTVGELFF,TGTGCCAGCTCACCACCCACTGTCGGGGAGCTGTTTTTT
15,TRBJ2-1,TRBD2,NA,TRBV14,CASSPRVAGYNEQFF,TGTGCCAGCAGCCCCCGGGTAGCGGGATACAATGAGCAGTTCTTC
13,TRBJ1-2,TRBD1,NA,TRBV27,CASSLGRGRTYTF,TGTGCCAGCAGTTTAGGCAGGGGGCGAACCTACACCTTC
13,TRBJ1-2,NA,NA,TRBV7-2,CASRGVANYGYTF,TGTGCCAGCAGGGGAGTCGCTAACTATGGCTACACCTTC
17,TRBJ2-6,NA,NA,TRBV13,CASSTRQVLTGANVLTF,TGTGCCAGCAGCACCAGACAGGTCCTCACTGGGGCCAACGTCCTGACTTTC
22,TRBJ1-6,TRBD1,NA,TRBV27,CASSLFFNPGQGGISYNSPLHF,TGTGCCAGCAGTTTATTTTTCAACCCGGGACAGGGTGGGATCTCCTATAATTCACCCCTCCACTTT
15,TRBJ2-1,NA,NA,TRBV2,CASSAGISSYNEQFF,TGTGCCAGCAGTGCAGGTATAAGCTCCTACAATGAGCAGTTCTTC
13,TRBJ1-5,NA,NA,TRBV27,CASSLNRNQPQHF,TGTGCCAGCAGTTTAAACCGGAATCAGCCCCAGCATTTT
14,TRBJ1-4,NA,few,TRBV6-4,CARWGRVKGEKLFF,TGTGCCAGATGGGGCAGGGTGAAGGGTGAAAAACTGTTTTTT
14,TRBJ1-5,TRBD1,NA,TRBV4-1,CASSQEDRAQPQHF,TGCGCCAGCAGCCAAGAGGACAGGGCCCAGCCCCAGCATTTT
15,TRBJ1-2,TRBD1,once,TRBV19,CASSNPGQGNYGYTF,TGTGCCAGTAGTAACCCGGGACAGGGCAACTATGGCTACACCTTC
12,TRBJ2-5,NA,once,TRBV11-2,CASSGDSASQYF,TGTGCCAGCAGCGGGGACTCCGCGTCCCAGTACTTC
14,TRBJ2-5,NA,NA,TRBV7-8,CASSLTGLGETQYF,TGTGCCAGCAGCTTAACAGGGTTGGGGGAGACCCAGTACTTC
16,TRBJ2-5,TRBD1,NA,TRBV11-2,CASSLKARQGAETQYF,TGTGCCAGCAGCTTAAAGGCGCGACAGGGGGCTGAGACCCAGTACTTC
14,TRBJ1-3,NA,NA,TRBV9,CASSVGGFGNTIYF,TGTGCCAGCAGCGTAGGCGGCTTTGGAAACACCATATATTTT
14,TRBJ2-7,TRBD2,NA,TRBV28,CASSSGTTVDEQYF,TGTGCCAGCAGTTCTGGGACTACGGTGGACGAGCAGTACTTC
14,TRBJ2-3,TRBD1,few,TRBV6-1,CASSDRTGGDTQYF,TGTGCCAGCAGTGATAGGACAGGAGGAGATACGCAGTATTTT
17,TRBJ2-1,NA,NA,TRBV11-3,CASSLLVGEWGHNEQFF,TGTGCCAGCAGCTTATTGGTGGGAGAGTGGGGGCACAATGAGCAGTTCTTC
15,TRBJ2-2,TRBD2,NA,TRBV12-5,CASVPGLGDTGELFF,TGTGCTAGTGTCCCGGGACTAGGAGACACCGGGGAGCTGTTTTTT
18,TRBJ2-4,TRBD2,NA,TRBV4-1,CASSHGLAGGRAKNIQYF,TGCGCCAGCAGCCACGGACTAGCGGGAGGGCGGGCCAAAAACATTCAGTACTTC
16,TRBJ2-3,NA,NA,TRBV10-2,CASSELSHIGGDTQYF,TGCGCCAGCAGTGAGCTGTCACACATTGGGGGGGATACGCAGTATTTT
16,TRBJ2-1,TRBD2,NA,TRBV7-6,CASSLEGRGGYNEQFF,TGTGCCAGCAGCTTAGAGGGGCGGGGGGGCTACAATGAGCAGTTCTTC
13,TRBJ2-1,NA,NA,TRBV6-1,CAISPGGHNEQFF,TGTGCCATCTCCCCGGGGGGCCACAATGAGCAGTTCTTC
18,TRBJ2-5,TRBD2,NA,TRBV4-3,CASSQELAGATYQETQYF,TGCGCCAGCAGCCAAGAACTAGCGGGGGCCACGTACCAAGAGACCCAGTACTTC
15,TRBJ2-7,NA,NA,TRBV9,CASSADSSDHYEQYF,TGTGCCAGCAGCGCCGACTCGAGCGATCACTACGAGCAGTACTTC
12,TRBJ2-1,TRBD2,NA,TRBV6-6,CASSLLAGEQFF,TGTGCCAGCAGTTTACTAGCGGGAGAGCAGTTCTTC
13,TRBJ1-4,NA,NA,TRBV28,CAIGGDANEKLFF,TGTGCCATCGGGGGGGACGCTAATGAAAAACTGTTTTTT
14,TRBJ1-2,TRBD1,NA,TRBV2,CASSLSTGGYGYTF,TGTGCCAGCAGCCTTTCGACAGGGGGCTATGGCTACACCTTC
16,TRBJ2-1,TRBD2,NA,TRBV27,CASSPKLAGAYNEQFF,TGTGCCAGCAGTCCAAAACTAGCGGGAGCATACAATGAGCAGTTCTTC
15,TRBJ2-1,NA,NA,TRBV18,CASSPPSTTYNEQFF,TGTGCCAGCTCACCACCTTCGACTACATACAATGAGCAGTTCTTC
14,TRBJ2-7,NA,NA,TRBV19,CASSPGDGPYEQYF,TGTGCCAGTAGTCCAGGGGACGGTCCCTACGAGCAGTACTTC
15,TRBJ2-3,TRBD2,NA,TRBV7-2,CASSRLAGVSNTQYF,TGTGCCAGCAGCAGACTAGCGGGGGTCTCAAATACGCAGTATTTT
12,TRBJ1-2,NA,NA,TRBV29-1,CSAGEGLVGYTF,TGCAGCGCTGGGGAGGGACTGGTTGGCTACACCTTC
12,TRBJ2-1,TRBD1,NA,TRBV5-5,CASSRDRGEQFF,TGTGCCAGCAGCCGCGACAGGGGGGAGCAGTTCTTC
15,TRBJ1-5,TRBD1,NA,TRBV7-8,CASSSPTGKDQPQHF,TGTGCCAGCAGCTCGCCGACAGGGAAGGATCAGCCCCAGCATTTT
15,TRBJ2-3,TRBD1,few,TRBV6-1,CASSSGTGGAYTQYF,TGTGCCAGCAGCTCCGGGACAGGGGGCGCATATACGCAGTATTTT
18,TRBJ2-5,TRBD2,NA,TRBV5-1,CASSPHLSRTSGQETQYF,TGCGCCAGCAGCCCCCACCTCAGTAGGACTAGCGGCCAAGAGACCCAGTACTTC
13,TRBJ2-7,NA,NA,TRBV7-2,CASSPYSSYEQYF,TGTGCCAGCAGCCCGTACAGCTCCTACGAGCAGTACTTC
12,TRBJ2-7,NA,NA,TRBV27,CASRSLPYEQYF,TGTGCCAGCAGATCCCTCCCCTACGAGCAGTACTTC
13,TRBJ2-3,NA,once,TRBV19,CASSPRLRDTQYF,TGTGCCAGTAGTCCTCGACTTCGAGATACGCAGTATTTT
14,TRBJ2-5,NA,NA,TRBV4-2,CASSQVRQLETQYF,TGTGCCAGCAGCCAAGTCAGACAGTTGGAGACCCAGTACTTC
14,TRBJ1-2,NA,NA,TRBV6-1,CASSEEAGASGYTF,TGTGCCAGCAGTGAAGAGGCAGGGGCGAGTGGCTACACCTTC
16,TRBJ1-5,NA,NA,TRBV19,CASSLNPQGSNQPQHF,TGTGCCAGTAGTCTAAACCCTCAGGGGAGCAATCAGCCCCAGCATTTT
16,TRBJ2-7,NA,NA,TRBV28,CASSSGGSPPLAKVDF,TGTGCCAGCAGTTCCGGGGGATCACCCCCCCTTGCGAAGGTAGACTTC
16,TRBJ1-5,TRBD1,few,TRBV18,CASSPDRGTTNQPQHF,TGTGCCAGCTCACCGGACAGGGGTACCACCAATCAGCCCCAGCATTTT
13,TRBJ1-2,NA,NA,TRBV29-1,CSVVSAQLYGYTF,TGCAGCGTTGTATCGGCACAGCTCTATGGCTACACCTTC
13,TRBJ2-5,TRBD2,NA,TRBV29-1,CSVEGLALETQYF,TGCAGCGTTGAGGGACTAGCGTTGGAGACCCAGTACTTC
14,TRBJ1-5,NA,NA,TRBV18,CASSPATTNQPQHF,TGTGCCAGCTCACCAGCGACAACCAATCAGCCCCAGCATTTT
14,TRBJ2-3,TRBD1,NA,TRBV7-2,CASAGGAGADTQYF,TGTGCCAGCGCAGGGGGCGCCGGGGCAGATACGCAGTATTTT
14,TRBJ2-7,NA,NA,TRBV27,CASRGAGRSYEQYF,TGTGCCAGCAGAGGGGCAGGGCGCTCCTACGAGCAGTACTTC
14,TRBJ1-2,NA,NA,TRBV6-1,CASSEDPRARGYTF,TGTGCCAGCAGTGAAGATCCCAGGGCACGAGGCTACACCTTC
13,TRBJ2-2,NA,NA,TRBV19,CASSIRTSGELFF,TGTGCCAGTAGTATACGGACATCTGGGGAGCTGTTTTTT